This T cell receptor beta chain appears in the sequencing data of a study of tumor-infiltrating lymphocytes in primary liver carcinoma (dated by TCRdb to 2015 to 2018). About the study as a whole: Surgical resection was performed in China between November 2015 and early 2016 on about 5 patients with histopathologically diagnosed primary liver carcinoma. TCRbeta repertoire sequencing covered roughly 35 specimens from 5 patients: roughly 25 tumor regions, 5 adjacent noncancerous liver tissues and 5 peripheral blood samples. Each sample produced roughly 3.5 to 8 million productive TCRbeta reads, and read depth showed no significant difference between tissue types. Reproducibility between technical replicate repertoires was high, with correlation coefficients above 0.98 and mean shared-clone rates about 0.89. The study combined TCRbeta repertoire sequencing, expression microarrays and whole-exome sequencing across five regions of each liver tumor, with adjacent normal tissue and blood. The five patients, three men and two women aged 30 to 69 years, had hepatocellular carcinoma (four) or combined HCC and intrahepatic cholangiocarcinoma (one). The five patients had tumors staged T1-T3 N0M0, with maximum diameters ranging from about 4 to 11 cm. Beyond this particular receptor, the publication reports: Repertoire overlap was found to be higher between tumor regions (mean around 36%) than between tumor-adjacent (approximately 17%) or tumor-blood (14%) pairs, consistent with antigen-driven expansion. A significantly larger repertoire fraction was made up by the top 250 clones in tumors than in blood (p = 0.039). Only the TCR beta chain was sequenced, which likely underestimates true repertoire diversity because unpaired alpha chains were not captured. Bulk unsorted samples precluded comparing CD4+ and CD8+ T cell repertoires. The study included only five or six patients, and the authors note findings should be validated in a larger study.

TRIzol reagent was used to extract blood RNA from unsorted whole blood, while the DNeasy Blood & Tissue kit provided the germline DNA. Chronic HBV infection was present in the patients, and the patients were treatment-naive at sampling. Around 4 milliliters of peripheral blood were collected into K2EDTA tubes before surgery. A constant-region primer and ProtoScript II reverse transcriptase were used to reverse-transcribe TCRbeta-specific cDNA from roughly 500 ng total RNA. TCRbeta libraries were built with three nested multiplex PCR rounds, a slightly modified ARM-PCR procedure. Sample barcodes and Illumina adapters were attached in a final 25-cycle PCR using Deep VentR polymerase. Before sequencing, amplicons of 200-500 bp were gel-purified using a QIAquick gel extraction kit. An Illumina HiSeq 2500 was used to sequence the TCRbeta amplicons, generating 250-bp paired-end reads. The source study handled its data this way. Quality trimming of reads was performed with Trimmomatic v0.33, and paired reads were merged with FLASH v1.2.11 so that full CDR3 sequences could be recovered. V, D and J germline segments were assigned to the rearranged TCRbeta sequences by MiGEC v1.2.1b. VDJtools v1.0.0 computed clonotype statistics and Shannon-Wiener diversity indices. To reduce sampling bias, subsequent analyses other than the diversity analysis used only the 250 most abundant clonotypes in each sample. Through fastp at Q25 and MiXCR, TCRdb rebuilt clones from the public reads, retaining in-frame beta chains. Identical CDR3 protein sequences are pooled into one entry, listed with their most common genes and DNA. The V and J calls were not made by the authors but by TCRdb's processing. The sample has 310,000 or so distinct CDR3 sequences on record, about 50% of them singletons. Of the sample, about a sixth falls within the top ten clones.

This clonotype showed up just a few times. It lacks a known antigen. Base qualities are not provided; no much larger clone lies one nucleotide away. The sample taken for sequencing was peripheral blood. The clonotype was recovered from a woman aged 30 to 39 with primary liver carcinoma and hepatitis B virus infection.

The sequenced DNA is TGTGCCAGCAGTTACTTTTCTAGCGGCCTCTACAATGAGCAGTTCTTC. The encoded protein is CASSYFSSGLYNEQFF. The chain couples TRBV6-2 or TRBV6-3 to TRBJ2-1, with 7 middle bases fitting TRBD2. V is pruned by 1 base and J by 3 bases, leaving 6 bases of the junction without a gene match. CDR1 MNHEY and CDR2 SVGEGT were looked up in the germline V gene. From the cysteine up to the phenylalanine, the CDR3 has a length of 16 residues. Only the CDR3 part of the read is kept: 48 bases, read in frame from the first base.